A single sample gave rise to the 21 T cell receptor beta chains below, sequenced in a study of blood T cells in healthy people across ages. A second about 6 to 12 cycle PCR used barcoded and J-beta primers. Using its own MiXCR run on the 5' RACE reads, TCRdb lists one record per CDR3 protein. The sample records some 1.4 million distinct CDR3 sequences, 40% to 50% being singletons. The sample taken for sequencing was blood. The receptors derive from a young woman in good health.

V is TRBV10-2 and J is TRBJ2-7; 8 bases are a match to TRBD1. Germline V gives CDR1 WSHSY, CDR2 SAAADI. This CDR3 is built from 13 residues. V was clipped by 6 bases and J by 6 bases; unmatched bases: 7. This chain's CDR3 is CASSLDRAVEQYF. CDR3 coding DNA: TGCGCCAGCAGCCTGGACAGGGCGGTCGAGCAGTACTTC.

The chain carries TRBV10-3 and TRBJ2-7; TRBD2 matches at 12 bases. Germline V CDR1 and CDR2: ENHRY, SYGVKD. Trimming cost V 7 bases and J 7 bases; bases outside gene matches: 11. This CDR3 spans 15 amino acids. CDR3 in amino acids: CAITGLAGTTGEQYF. The CDR3 nucleotides read TGTGCCATCACCGGACTAGCGGGAACAACCGGTGAGCAGTACTTC.

This chain uses TRBV4-2 with TRBJ2-6; D is possibly TRBD2 (5 bases). Trimming removed 7 bases from V and 1 base from J, with 8 bases in between. The CDR3 length is 14 residues. CDR1 LGHNA and CDR2 YNFKEQ come from the germline V gene. CDR3 coding DNA: TGTGCCAGCATGGGGAGTTCTGGGGCCAACGTCCTGACTTTC. The encoded protein is CASMGSSGANVLTF.

This clonotype was counted a single time. This sequence joins TRBV5-5 and TRBJ2-2; perhaps TRBD1 as D (5 bases). This CDR3 is built from 15 residues. The germline CDR1 and CDR2 sequences are SGHKS and YYEKEE (reference sequence). V was trimmed by 2 bases and J by 3 bases, leaving 11 bases between them. The CDR3 reads CASSFRASDTGELFF. CDR3 in DNA: TGTGCCAGCAGCTTCAGGGCGTCGGACACCGGGGAGCTGTTTTTT.

A few counts support this clonotype. The chain uses TRBV7-2 and TRBJ1-4; TRBD1 matches at 9 bases. The CDR3 is 15 amino acids. V gave up 1 base and J gave up 5 bases; unmatched junction bases: 2. Germline V gene data show CDR1 as SGHTA and CDR2 as FQGNSA. CDR3 residues: CASSLEGTGNEKLFF. The CDR3 DNA reads as TGTGCCAGCAGCTTAGAGGGGACAGGGAATGAAAAACTGTTTTTT.

The rearrangement joins TRBV20-1 to TRBJ2-1, with 7 bases fitting TRBD2. Unmatched junction bases numbered 2, after V lost 5 bases and J lost 7 bases. CDR1 DFQATT and CDR2 SNEGSKA come from the germline V gene (reference sequence). This CDR3 comprises 11 residues. DNA for the CDR3: TGCAGTGCTGGACTAGATAATGAGCAGTTCTTC. It translates to CSAGLDNEQFF.

The chain joins TRBV9 to TRBJ2-7, with TRBD2 matching over 9 bases. CDR3 length: 16 residues. Germline CDR1 and CDR2: SGDLS and YYNGEE. J lost 2 bases, V lost 0 bases, and 6 bases had no gene match. In DNA form, the CDR3 reads TGTGCCAGCAGCGTAGAAGGGACTAGCAGCGCCTACGAGCAGTACTTC. This codes for CASSVEGTSSAYEQYF.

This chain uses TRBV20-1 with TRBJ2-7; 11 bases align to TRBD1. The CDR3 extends over 13 amino acids. Germline V gives CDR1 DFQATT, CDR2 SNEGSKA (reference sequence). The CDR3 region has the DNA TGCAGGGGAGGGACAGGGGGTAGGAATGAGCAGTACTTC. It yields the protein CRGGTGGRNEQYF.

A few counts support this clonotype. At one end the junction does not follow the germline gene, possibly because of a read error. The chain combines TRBV4-2 with TRBJ2-7, with 8 bases lining up with TRBD2. The CDR3 totals 15 residues. CDR1 and CDR2 (germline): LGHNA, YNFKEQ. This CDR3 reads CASSQDGWAGGEQYF. The CDR3 DNA reads TGTGCCAGTAGCCAAGACGGCTGGGCGGGGGGCGAGCAGTACTTC.

About this clonotype: An end of the junction differs from the germline gene, which may be a read error. V is TRBV7-6 and J is TRBJ1-6; D remains ambiguous. CDR3 size: 19 residues. CDR1 is SGHVS and CDR2 is FNYEAQ in the germline V gene. CDR3 loop: CASSLNPRETSSNNSPLHF. The CDR3 nucleotides read TGTGCCAGCAGCTTAAACCCCCGGGAGACGAGCTCCAATAATTCACCCCTCCACTTT.

The chain combines TRBV28 with TRBJ2-5, with D possibly matching TRBD1 (5 bases). Trimming shortened V by 6 bases and J by 3 bases, and 17 bases separated the two germline ends. The CDR3 totals 15 residues. The germline gives CDR1 MDHEN, CDR2 SYDVKM. The chain's CDR3 is CASSSHRQPKETQYF. CDR3 sequence (DNA): TGTGCCAGCAGCTCCCATCGACAGCCCAAAGAGACCCAGTACTTC.

V gene TRBV5-1 combines with J gene TRBJ2-1, with TRBD2 matching 12 bases. CDR3 length equals 15 residues. The germline gives CDR1 SGHRS, CDR2 YFSETQ. The V gene end was trimmed by 4 bases and the J gene end by 7 bases; junction bases not matched to a gene: 6. The CDR3 bases are TGCGCCAGCAGCGCAGGACTAGCGGGGACGAATGAGCAGTTCTTC. Its translation is CASSAGLAGTNEQFF.

This clonotype was seen repeatedly, ten times or more. One end of the junction varies from germline; a read error may be responsible. The CDR3 sequence is CASSFDSYEQYF. CDR3 sequence (DNA): TGTGCCAGCAGCTTCGATTCCTACGAGCAGTACTTC. The chain recombines TRBV5-1 with TRBJ2-7, with D unresolved. The CDR3 runs to 12 residues. In germline, CDR1 is SGHRS, CDR2 YFSETQ.

The V call is TRBV3-1, the J call TRBJ2-1, with a tentative D call TRBD1 (5 bases). The V gene lost 6 bases and the J gene lost 13 bases, with 19 bases spanning the gap. This CDR3 comprises 13 residues. CDR1 and CDR2 (germline): LGHDT, YNNKEL (reference sequence). Here the CDR3 DNA reads TGTGCCAGCAGTTCGACAGATAAAGAGACCCAGTTCTTC. Translated, it gives CASSSTDKETQFF.

This clonotype was seen only a few times. The chain carries TRBV2 and TRBJ1-6, with 9 bases aligning to TRBD1. CDR1 is SNHLY and CDR2 is FYNNEI in the germline V gene. This CDR3 is 14 amino acids long. The V and J ends lost 4 bases and 10 bases, in that order; junction bases with no gene match: 5. CDR3 nucleotides: TGTGCCAGCAGTGGACAGGGGGTTGGATCACCCCTCCACTTT. It encodes CASSGQGVGSPLHF.

This clonotype was seen only a few times. This chain joins TRBV7-9 and TRBJ2-3, with D perhaps matching TRBD2 (6 bases). Germline assignment: CDR1 SEHNR and CDR2 FQNEAQ (reference sequence). V was shortened by 2 bases and J by 2 bases, with 17 bases between the two germline ends. CDR3 size: 17 residues. The CDR3 DNA reads TGTGCCAGCAGCTTACCCATCAGCGGGCCACTCACAGATACGCAGTATTTT. Translating gives CASSLPISGPLTDTQYF.

The rearrangement joins TRBV15 to TRBJ2-1, with D hard to call. The length of the CDR3 is 15 residues. The V gene's germline CDR1 is LNHNV and CDR2 YYDKDF (reference sequence). Trimming stripped 6 bases from V and 3 bases from J, with 15 bases between. CDR3 in amino acids: CATSEGRESYNEQFF. The CDR3 DNA reads TGTGCCACCAGTGAAGGTCGCGAAAGCTACAATGAGCAGTTCTTC. Combining the CDR3 with reference TRBV15 and TRBJ2-1 gives the whole variable domain DAMVIQNPRYQVTQFGKPVTLSCSQTLNHNVMYWYQQKSSQAPKLLFHYYDKDFNNEADTPDNFQSRRPNTSFCFLDIRSPGLGDTAMYLCATSEGRESYNEQFFGPGTRLTVL.

This clonotype came up a few times. The chain links TRBV7-6 to TRBJ1-2; TRBD1 matches at 10 bases. This CDR3 contains 17 residues. Trimming took 4 bases from V and 0 from J; bases not matched to a gene: 8. In germline, CDR1 is SGHVS, CDR2 FNYEAQ. The CDR3 coding sequence is TGTGCCAGCAGCTCGCCGGGACAGGGGTTCCCTAACTATGGCTACACCTTC. This gives the protein CASSSPGQGFPNYGYTF.

This clonotype was counted a few times. The V and J genes are TRBV2 and TRBJ2-7; no clear D. Trimming shortened V by 2 bases and J by 3 bases, and 14 bases separated the two germline ends. CDR1 is SNHLY, CDR2 FYNNEI, per germline. The CDR3 runs to 15 residues. The CDR3 is CASSEPPPRYYEQYF. The CDR3 nucleotides read TGTGCCAGCAGTGAACCTCCCCCAAGGTACTACGAGCAGTACTTC.

This chain links TRBV20-1 with TRBJ2-5; the D gene is possibly TRBD1 (5 bases). V was cut by 3 bases and J by 3 bases, with 5 bases left in between. CDR1 DFQATT and CDR2 SNEGSKA come from the germline V gene (reference sequence). This CDR3 is built from 11 residues. The CDR3 sequence is CSARTEETQYF. For the CDR3, the DNA is TGCAGTGCTAGGACAGAAGAGACCCAGTACTTC.

This chain uses TRBV2 with TRBJ1-5; 7 positions agree with TRBD1. Germline loops: CDR1 SNHLY, CDR2 FYNNEI. V gave up 8 bases and J gave up 1 base; unmatched junction bases: 8. The CDR3 spans 15 residues. CDR3 protein: CASWTGLLSNQPQHF. CDR3 in DNA: TGTGCCAGCTGGACAGGTCTCCTCAGCAATCAGCCCCAGCATTTT.